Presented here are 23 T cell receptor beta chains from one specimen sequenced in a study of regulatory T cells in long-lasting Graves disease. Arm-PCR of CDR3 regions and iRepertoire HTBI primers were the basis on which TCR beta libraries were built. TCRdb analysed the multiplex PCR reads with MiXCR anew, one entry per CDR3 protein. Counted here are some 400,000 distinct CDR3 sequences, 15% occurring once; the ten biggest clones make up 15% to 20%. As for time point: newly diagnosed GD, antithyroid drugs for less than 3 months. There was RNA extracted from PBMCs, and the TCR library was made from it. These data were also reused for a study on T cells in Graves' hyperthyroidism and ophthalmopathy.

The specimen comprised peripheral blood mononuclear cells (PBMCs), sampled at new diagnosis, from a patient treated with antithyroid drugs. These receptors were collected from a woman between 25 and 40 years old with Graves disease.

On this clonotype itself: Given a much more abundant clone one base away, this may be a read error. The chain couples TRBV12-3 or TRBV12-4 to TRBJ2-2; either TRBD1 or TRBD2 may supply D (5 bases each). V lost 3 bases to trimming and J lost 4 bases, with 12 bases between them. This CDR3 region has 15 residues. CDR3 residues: CASSFGGVGTGELFF. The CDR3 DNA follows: TGTGCCAGCAGTTTTGGGGGAGTTGGCACCGGGGAGCTGTTTTTT.

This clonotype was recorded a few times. The CDR3 sequence is CAGPGPTTISYNSPLHF. The DNA for the CDR3 is TGTGCCGGCCCTGGGCCTACCACCATCTCCTATAATTCACCCCTCCACTTT. V gene TRBV18 combines with J gene TRBJ1-6; D is unresolved. Germline loops: CDR1 KGHSH, CDR2 LQKENI. Deletions cut 11 bases from V and 0 bases from J, with 20 bases between. The CDR3 extends over 17 amino acids.

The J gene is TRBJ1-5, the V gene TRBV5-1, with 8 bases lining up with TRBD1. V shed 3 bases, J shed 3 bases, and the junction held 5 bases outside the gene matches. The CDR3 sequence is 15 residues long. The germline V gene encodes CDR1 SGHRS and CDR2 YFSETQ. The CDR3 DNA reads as TGCGCCAGCAGCTGGACAGGGACCATCAATCAGCCCCAGCATTTT. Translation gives CASSWTGTINQPQHF.

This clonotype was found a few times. The CDR3 nucleotides read TGCAGTGCTAGTGGGGCCCTTAGTAATATGAACACTGAAGCTTTCTTT. This translates into CSASGALSNMNTEAFF. This sequence joins TRBV20-1 and TRBJ1-1; possible D gene TRBD1, 5 bases. V lost 3 bases and J lost 0, with 17 bases in between. CDR1 and CDR2 from the germline V gene are DFQATT and SNEGSKA (reference sequence). The CDR3 is made up of 16 amino acids.

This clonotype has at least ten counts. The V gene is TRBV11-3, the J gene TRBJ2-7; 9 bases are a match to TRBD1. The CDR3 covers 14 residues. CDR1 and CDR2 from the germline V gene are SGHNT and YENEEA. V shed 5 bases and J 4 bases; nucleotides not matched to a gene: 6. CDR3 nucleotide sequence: TGTGCCAGCAGCAACAGGGGGCCCTCATACGAGCAGTACTTC. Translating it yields CASSNRGPSYEQYF.

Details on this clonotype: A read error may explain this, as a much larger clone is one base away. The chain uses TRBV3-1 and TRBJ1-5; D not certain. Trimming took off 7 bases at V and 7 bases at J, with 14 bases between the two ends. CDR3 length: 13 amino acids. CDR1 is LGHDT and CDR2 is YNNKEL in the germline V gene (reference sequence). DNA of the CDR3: TGTGCCAGCAACCAGGTAGGTGGGCAGCCCCAGCATTTT. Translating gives CASNQVGGQPQHF. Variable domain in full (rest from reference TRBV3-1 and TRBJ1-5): DTAVSQTPKYLVTQMGNDKSIKCEQNLGHDTMYWYKQDSKKFLKIMFSYNNKELIINETVPNRFSPKSPDKAHLNLHINSLELGDSAVYFCASNQVGGQPQHFGDGTRLSIL.

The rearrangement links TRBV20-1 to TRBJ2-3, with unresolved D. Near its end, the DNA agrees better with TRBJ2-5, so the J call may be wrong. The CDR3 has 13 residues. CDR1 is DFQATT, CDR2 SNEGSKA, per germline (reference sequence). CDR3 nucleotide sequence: TGCAGTGCTAGAGATCTGATTACTAAGACCCAGTACTTC. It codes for CSARDLITKTQYF.

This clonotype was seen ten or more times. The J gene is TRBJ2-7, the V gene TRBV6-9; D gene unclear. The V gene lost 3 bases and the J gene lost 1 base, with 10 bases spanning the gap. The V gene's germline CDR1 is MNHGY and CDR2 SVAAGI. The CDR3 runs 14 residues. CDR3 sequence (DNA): TGTGCCAGCAGTTACTCTGGGAAATCCTACGAGCAGTACTTC. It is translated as CASSYSGKSYEQYF.

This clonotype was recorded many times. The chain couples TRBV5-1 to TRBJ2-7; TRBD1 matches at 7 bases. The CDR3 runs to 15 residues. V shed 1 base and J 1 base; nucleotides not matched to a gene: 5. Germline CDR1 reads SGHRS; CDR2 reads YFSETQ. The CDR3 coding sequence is TGCGCCAGCAGCTTGACCGCAGGGGGTTCCTACGAGCAGTACTTC. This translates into CASSLTAGGSYEQYF. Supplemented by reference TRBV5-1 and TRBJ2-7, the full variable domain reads KAGVTQTPRYLIKTRGQQVTLSCSPISGHRSVSWYQQTPGQGLQFLFEYFSETQRNKGNFPGRFSGRQFSNSRSEMNVSTLELGDSALYLCASSLTAGGSYEQYFGPGTRLTVT.

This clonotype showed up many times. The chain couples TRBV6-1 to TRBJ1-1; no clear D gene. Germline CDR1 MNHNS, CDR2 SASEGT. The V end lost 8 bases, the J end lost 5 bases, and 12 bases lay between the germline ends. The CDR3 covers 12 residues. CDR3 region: CASFNPATEAFF. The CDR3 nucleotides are TGTGCCAGCTTCAACCCCGCGACTGAAGCTTTCTTT.

The CDR3 loop is CASIPTSGVENEQFF. CDR3 nucleotide sequence: TGTGCCAGCATCCCGACTAGCGGAGTAGAAAATGAGCAGTTCTTC. The chain is built from TRBV6-2 or TRBV6-3 and TRBJ2-1, with 9 bases aligning to TRBD2. The V gene's germline CDR1 is MNHEY and CDR2 SVGEGT. The CDR3 runs 15 residues. J lost 7 bases, V lost 7 bases, and 11 bases had no gene match.

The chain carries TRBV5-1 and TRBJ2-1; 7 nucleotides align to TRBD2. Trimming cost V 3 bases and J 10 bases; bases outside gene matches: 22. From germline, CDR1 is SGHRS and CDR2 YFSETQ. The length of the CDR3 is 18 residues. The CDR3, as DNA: TGCGCCAGCAGCTACGCCGGGTTCAGGGCGGGAGTCGGGTTAGAGCAGTTCTTC. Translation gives CASSYAGFRAGVGLEQFF. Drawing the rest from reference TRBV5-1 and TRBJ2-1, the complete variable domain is KAGVTQTPRYLIKTRGQQVTLSCSPISGHRSVSWYQQTPGQGLQFLFEYFSETQRNKGNFPGRFSGRQFSNSRSEMNVSTLELGDSALYLCASSYAGFRAGVGLEQFFGPGTRLTVL.

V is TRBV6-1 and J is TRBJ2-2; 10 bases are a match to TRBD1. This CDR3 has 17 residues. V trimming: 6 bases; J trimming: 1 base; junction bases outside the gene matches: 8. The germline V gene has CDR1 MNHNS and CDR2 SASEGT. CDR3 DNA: TGTGCCAGCAGCCCCGGGACAGGGGATGGGAACACCGGGGAGCTGTTTTTT. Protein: CASSPGTGDGNTGELFF.

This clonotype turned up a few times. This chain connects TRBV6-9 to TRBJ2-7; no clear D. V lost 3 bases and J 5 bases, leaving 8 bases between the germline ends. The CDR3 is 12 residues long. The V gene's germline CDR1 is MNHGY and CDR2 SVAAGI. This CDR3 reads CASSYSLDEQYF. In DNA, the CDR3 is TGTGCCAGCAGTTACTCTTTGGACGAGCAGTACTTC.

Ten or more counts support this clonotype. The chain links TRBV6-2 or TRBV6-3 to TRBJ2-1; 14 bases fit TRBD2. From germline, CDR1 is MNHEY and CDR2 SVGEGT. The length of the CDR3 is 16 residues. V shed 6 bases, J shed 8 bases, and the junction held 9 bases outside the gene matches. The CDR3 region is CASSESGTSGSYEQFF. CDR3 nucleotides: TGTGCCAGCAGCGAATCCGGGACTAGCGGGAGCTATGAGCAGTTCTTC.

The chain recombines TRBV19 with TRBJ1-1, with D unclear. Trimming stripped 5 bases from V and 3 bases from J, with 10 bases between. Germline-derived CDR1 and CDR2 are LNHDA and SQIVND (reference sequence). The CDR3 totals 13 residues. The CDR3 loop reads CASSALGDTEAFF. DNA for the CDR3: TGTGCCAGTAGTGCCCTGGGCGACACTGAAGCTTTCTTT.

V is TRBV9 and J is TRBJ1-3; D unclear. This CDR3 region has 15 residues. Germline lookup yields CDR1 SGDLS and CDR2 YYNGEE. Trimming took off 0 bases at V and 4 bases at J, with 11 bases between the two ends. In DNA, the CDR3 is TGTGCCAGCAGCGTAGATCTTGGGAGGGGAAACACCATATATTTT. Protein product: CASSVDLGRGNTIYF.

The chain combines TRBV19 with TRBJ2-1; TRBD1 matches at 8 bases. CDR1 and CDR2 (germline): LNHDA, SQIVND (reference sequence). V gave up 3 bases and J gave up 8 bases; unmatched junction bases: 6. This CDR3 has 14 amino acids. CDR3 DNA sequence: TGTGCCAGTAGTATGATGCAGGGGGCGGATGAGCAGTTCTTC. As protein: CASSMMQGADEQFF.

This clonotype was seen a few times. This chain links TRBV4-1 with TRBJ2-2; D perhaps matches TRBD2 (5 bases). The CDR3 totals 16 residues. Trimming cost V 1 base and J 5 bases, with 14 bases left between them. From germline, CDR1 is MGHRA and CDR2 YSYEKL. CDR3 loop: CASSQGPSPGTGELFF. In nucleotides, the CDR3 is TGCGCCAGCAGCCAAGGACCCAGCCCGGGAACCGGGGAGCTGTTTTTT.

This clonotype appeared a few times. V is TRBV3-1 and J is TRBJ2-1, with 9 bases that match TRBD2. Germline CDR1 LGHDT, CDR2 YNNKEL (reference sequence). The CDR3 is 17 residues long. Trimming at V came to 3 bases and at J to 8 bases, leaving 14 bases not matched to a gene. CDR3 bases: TGTGCCAGCAGCCACTCCTGGACTAGCGTCGAAACATATGAGCAGTTCTTC. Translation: CASSHSWTSVETYEQFF.

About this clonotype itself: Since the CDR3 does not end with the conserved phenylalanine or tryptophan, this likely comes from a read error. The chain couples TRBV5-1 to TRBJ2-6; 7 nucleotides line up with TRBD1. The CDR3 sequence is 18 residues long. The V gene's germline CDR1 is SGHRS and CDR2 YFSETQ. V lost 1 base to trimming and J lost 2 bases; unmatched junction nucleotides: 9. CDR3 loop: CASSLMTGRVAGANVLTL. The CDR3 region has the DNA TGCGCCAGCAGCTTGATGACAGGGCGGGTTGCTGGGGCCAACGTCCTGACTCTC.

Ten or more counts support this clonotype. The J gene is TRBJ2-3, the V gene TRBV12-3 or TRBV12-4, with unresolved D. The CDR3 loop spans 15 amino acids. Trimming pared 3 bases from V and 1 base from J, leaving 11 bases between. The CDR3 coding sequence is TGTGCCAGCAGTTTTAAAAGAGAGGGCACAGATACGCAGTATTTT. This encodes CASSFKREGTDTQYF.

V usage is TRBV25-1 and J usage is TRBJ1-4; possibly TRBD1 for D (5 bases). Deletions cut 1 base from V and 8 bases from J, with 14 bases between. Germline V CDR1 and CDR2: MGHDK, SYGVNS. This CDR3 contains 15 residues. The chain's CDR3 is CASSEFGYEGEKLFF. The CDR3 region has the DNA TGTGCCAGCAGTGAATTCGGGTACGAGGGGGAAAAACTGTTTTTT.